A selection of T cell receptor beta chains follows, all from one sample in a study of CD8+ T cells in alopecia areata. Measured with immunoSEQ multiplex PCR; TCRdb has only the in-frame clones, and not every one. The table lists fewer than 200,000 clones, 50% to 60% of them singletons. The sample consisted of CD4+ T cells sorted from blood, taken at week 0. These receptors were taken from a human donor with alopecia areata. Each CDR3 is given with its conserved first and last residue. Each record gives: J gene, D gene, clone size, V gene, CDR3 DNA, CDR3 protein. A D gene is named only where the DNA matches it firmly. Clone size is not always given. Where it is, it says once, few, many or a class for expanded clones.

TRBJ1-2 | NA | once | TRBV25-1 | TGTGCCAGCAGTGAAGCGGTCGGGGCAGCCTTCTATGGCTACACCTTC | CASSEAVGAAFYGYTF
TRBJ2-1 | NA | few | TRBV5-1 | TGCGCCAGCAGCTTGGACGCAGGGAACAATGAGCAGTTCTTC | CASSLDAGNNEQFF
TRBJ2-2 | NA | few | TRBV28 | TGTGCCAGCAGTTTATACCAGGGGGCTAGCGGGGCGAACACCGGGGAGCTGTTTTTT | CASSLYQGASGANTGELFF
TRBJ1-5 | NA | NA | TRBV30 | TGTGCCTGGAGTAGGGGTACCAATCAGCCCCAGCATTTT | CAWSRGTNQPQHF
TRBJ2-7 | TRBD1 | few | TRBV6-5 | TGTGCCAGCAGGGGCACCGGGACAGCCTCCTACGAGCAGTACTTC | CASRGTGTASYEQYF
TRBJ1-2 | TRBD1 | NA | TRBV10-3 | TGTGCCATCAGTGAGGGACAGGGGTACACCTTC | CAISEGQGYTF
TRBJ1-1 | NA | NA | TRBV11-2 | TGTGCCAGCAGCCCTAGCGCCCTTTGGGGATTGAACACTGAAGCTTTCTTT | CASSPSALWGLNTEAFF
TRBJ1-4 | NA | NA | TRBV30 | TGTGCCTGGTCGGGACTGATAAATGAAAAACTGTTTTTT | CAWSGLINEKLFF
TRBJ1-1 | NA | NA | TRBV29-1 | TGCAGCGTTGGTCAGGGGATAAACACTGAAGCTTTCTTT | CSVGQGINTEAFF
TRBJ1-1 | NA | few | TRBV4-1 | TGCGCCAGCAGCCAAGAGTGGGTGGGCACTGAAGCTTTCTTT | CASSQEWVGTEAFF
TRBJ1-2 | NA | few | TRBV7-9 | TGTGCCAGCAGCTTAGCGCAGGGTCACGCCAGTGGCTACACCTTC | CASSLAQGHASGYTF
TRBJ2-5 | TRBD1 | few | TRBV25-1 | TGTGCCAGCAGCCCCTGGACAGGGGCGGGGGAGACCCAGTACTTC | CASSPWTGAGETQYF
TRBJ2-3 | NA | NA | TRBV30 | TGTGCCTGGAGTGTAATCGTGGCAGATACGCAGTATTTT | CAWSVIVADTQYF
TRBJ2-7 | TRBD1 | NA | TRBV15 | TGTGCCACCAGCAGGGACAGGGGGCCCTACGAGCAGTACTTC | CATSRDRGPYEQYF
TRBJ2-1 | NA | few | TRBV7-8 | TGTGCCAGCAGCTTAGAATACGGGTCGTTCAATGAGCAGTTCTTC | CASSLEYGSFNEQFF
TRBJ1-1 | TRBD1 | NA | TRBV27 | TGTGCCAGCAGCTACCGGACAGGGTCAAACACTGAAGCTTTCTTT | CASSYRTGSNTEAFF
TRBJ2-3 | NA | NA | TRBV15 | TGTGCCACCAGCAGAGAAGTCGGGCAAGATACGCAGTATTTT | CATSREVGQDTQYF
TRBJ2-7 | TRBD1 | few | TRBV11-2 | TGTGCCAGCAGCTTAGTGCAGGGGGTGAGCGAGCAGTACTTC | CASSLVQGVSEQYF
TRBJ2-1 | NA | NA | TRBV25-1 | TGTGCCAGCGGCCAGACTAAGGGAAGGGGAGTATGGCAGTTCTTC | CASGQTKGRGVWQFF
TRBJ2-7 | TRBD1 | NA | TRBV30 | TGTGCCTGGAGTGGACAGGGGGGGTTTCAGTACTTC | CAWSGQGGFQYF
TRBJ1-2 | NA | NA | TRBV30 | TGTGCCTGGAGTGTAAGTTCACTGAGCGGCACCTTC | CAWSVSSLSGTF
TRBJ1-6 | NA | few | TRBV18 | TGTGCCAGCTCACCACCTGCTTCACCCCTCCACTTT | CASSPPASPLHF
TRBJ1-1 | NA | NA | TRBV29-1 | TGCAGCGTTGAAGGGGGGGAGGAGGAAGCTTTCTTT | CSVEGGEEEAFF
TRBJ1-6 | NA | few | TRBV7-9 | TGTGCCAGCAGCTTGTGGGACACAAATTCACCCCTCCACTTT | CASSLWDTNSPLHF
TRBJ1-5 | NA | NA | TRBV7-9 | TGTGCCAGCAGCGACGACGGACAGCCCCAGCATTTT | CASSDDGQPQHF
TRBJ2-7 | TRBD2 | NA | TRBV6-6 | TGTGCCAGCAGACTCGGGACTAGCGGTCTGGGGGAGCAGTACTTC | CASRLGTSGLGEQYF
TRBJ2-1 | TRBD1 | NA | TRBV6-1 | TGTGCCAGCAGGGGGGGACAGGGAACCTACAATGAGCAGTTCTTC | CASRGGQGTYNEQFF
TRBJ2-5 | NA | NA | TRBV29-1 | TGCAGCGCTGTAAGGGTACCAGAGACCCAGTACTTC | CSAVRVPETQYF
TRBJ2-7 | TRBD1 | NA | TRBV12-5 | TGTGCTAGTGGTGGGCCAGGGACAGTGGTAGCCTACGAGCAGTACTTC | CASGGPGTVVAYEQYF
TRBJ1-4 | NA | NA | TRBV6-1 | TGTGCCAGCAGTGACCGGCTTAGCGGCGGTGGTGAAAAACTGTTTTTT | CASSDRLSGGGEKLFF
TRBJ2-7 | NA | NA | TRBV9 | TGTGCCAGCAGCGTAGACAGAGATACCTACGAGCAGTACTTC | CASSVDRDTYEQYF
TRBJ2-3 | NA | NA | TRBV10-3 | TGTGCCATCTCAGGGGGGGATACGCAGTATTTT | CAISGGDTQYF
TRBJ2-1 | TRBD1 | NA | TRBV7-3 | TGTGCCAGCAGCTCCCGGGGACAGAGGGAGCAGTTCTTC | CASSSRGQREQFF
TRBJ1-2 | NA | NA | TRBV5-1 | TGCGCCAGCAGCGGAGAGGGGGACGGTGGCTACACCTTC | CASSGEGDGGYTF
TRBJ1-4 | NA | NA | TRBV4-1 | TGCGCCAGCAGCCAAGATGCGAGGGGGTACAATGAAAAACTGTTTTTT | CASSQDARGYNEKLFF
TRBJ2-4 | NA | few | TRBV2 | TGTGCCAGCAAGAAGGGGAATATTAAGTTAGCCAAAAACATTCAGTACTTC | CASKKGNIKLAKNIQYF
TRBJ2-3 | TRBD1 | NA | TRBV29-1 | TGCAGCGCCACTCCGACAGGGGGCCGCACAGATACGCAGTATTTT | CSATPTGGRTDTQYF
TRBJ2-4 | NA | NA | TRBV7-9 | TGTGCCAGCAGCGACAGCCCTGGGGCCAAAAACATTCAGTACTTC | CASSDSPGAKNIQYF
TRBJ2-7 | NA | NA | TRBV5-1 | TGCGCCAGCAGCTTGATTCCCGGGGACCCCTCCGAGCAGTACTTC | CASSLIPGDPSEQYF
TRBJ1-1 | TRBD1 | NA | TRBV25-1 | TGTGCCAGCAGTGAATTAGGCAGGGGGACAACTGAAGCTTTCTTT | CASSELGRGTTEAFF
TRBJ2-2 | TRBD1 | few | TRBV29-1 | TGCAGCGCATACCGAGGGACAGGGGCTGGAGCCGGGGAGCTGTTTTTT | CSAYRGTGAGAGELFF
TRBJ2-7 | NA | NA | TRBV29-1 | TGCAGCGTTGGGACGGCAGAGCAGTACTTC | CSVGTAEQYF
TRBJ2-2 | NA | few | TRBV29-1 | TGCAGCGCTGACCTCGGGCGGCGACGGGAGCTGTTTTTT | CSADLGRRRELFF
TRBJ1-4 | NA | NA | TRBV20-1 | TGCAGTGCTAGAAAGGGTGAAAAACTGTTTTTT | CSARKGEKLFF
TRBJ1-1 | NA | NA | TRBV29-1 | TGCAGCGTTAGGGCTCGTTTGAGGGTGAACACTGAAGCTTTCTTT | CSVRARLRVNTEAFF
TRBJ2-2 | NA | few | TRBV29-1 | TGCAGCGCCACAAAGGGGGACACCGGGGAGCTGTTTTTT | CSATKGDTGELFF
TRBJ1-2 | NA | few | TRBV5-1 | TGCGCCAGCAGCTTGGAAGCGGCCTGGGATGGCTACACCTTC | CASSLEAAWDGYTF
TRBJ1-2 | NA | NA | TRBV4-1 | TGCGCCAGCAGCCAAGGACAGAACTATGGCTACACCTTC | CASSQGQNYGYTF
TRBJ2-1 | NA | NA | TRBV29-1 | TGCAGCGGTGGAGGTGGTGAGCAGTTCTTC | CSGGGGEQFF
TRBJ1-6 | TRBD1 | NA | TRBV25-1 | TGTGCCAGCACTTCCGCCACAGGGGGCAGCTCCTATAATTCACCCCTCCACTTT | CASTSATGGSSYNSPLHF
TRBJ1-2 | NA | NA | TRBV27 | TGTGCCAGCAGCGAAACAGGGTATGGCTACACCTTC | CASSETGYGYTF
TRBJ2-2 | NA | few | TRBV10-3 | TGTGCCATCAGTGCGGGTGACACCGGGGAGCTGTTTTTT | CAISAGDTGELFF
TRBJ1-2 | TRBD1 | NA | TRBV29-1 | TGCAGCGTTGTGGGCGGGACAGGGAGCGGCTACACCTTC | CSVVGGTGSGYTF
TRBJ1-1 | NA | NA | TRBV29-1 | TGCAGCGTTGAAGATCGGACGGGGGCGGGTCACACTGAAGCTTTCTTT | CSVEDRTGAGHTEAFF
TRBJ2-5 | NA | few | TRBV18 | TGTGCCAGCTCACCACCGATCGGCAGAAACCAAGAGACCCAGTACTTC | CASSPPIGRNQETQYF
TRBJ2-1 | NA | NA | TRBV29-1 | TGCAGCGGAGCCCACAATGAGCAGTTCTTC | CSGAHNEQFF
TRBJ1-5 | NA | NA | TRBV5-6 | TGTGCCAGCAGCCCCCGGCAGCCCCAGCATTTT | CASSPRQPQHF